The 18 T cell receptor beta chains below were found in one sample sequenced in a study of cytotoxic CD8 clonotypes in ibrutinib-treated CLL. Some clones are missing from TCRdb's copy, which holds only in-frame ones; the method was immunoSEQ multiplex PCR. The sample comprises about 68,000 clones, around two thirds of which are singletons, and around 5.8% rests with the top ten. Here the sequenced sample was PBMCs, taken after 12 months of ibrutinib treatment. The receptors stem from a human donor with chronic lymphocytic leukemia.

The chain couples TRBV5-1 to TRBJ1-1, with D unresolved. Trimming took off 0 bases at V and 7 bases at J, with 13 bases between the two ends. The germline V gene encodes CDR1 SGHRS and CDR2 YFSETQ. The CDR3 consists of 14 residues. CDR3 DNA sequence: TGCGCCAGCAGCTTGGGGAGGTTAAGGGTTGAAGCTTTCTTT. This translates into CASSLGRLRVEAFF.

This clone appeared a few times. The chain links TRBV5-1 to TRBJ1-3, with no clear D. V shed 0 bases and J shed 1 base, with 8 bases lying between them. The germline V gene encodes CDR1 SGHRS and CDR2 YFSETQ. The CDR3 loop spans 15 amino acids. The CDR3 region is CASSLALGSGNTIYF. The DNA for the CDR3 is TGCGCCAGCAGCTTGGCCTTGGGGTCTGGAAACACCATATATTTT.

The J gene is TRBJ1-1, the V gene TRBV29-1; 8 positions agree with TRBD1. CDR1 SQVTM and CDR2 ANQGSEA come from the germline V gene. Losses at the gene ends were 3 bases for V and 7 bases for J; bases not matched to a gene: 13. This CDR3 is 15 amino acids long. In DNA, the CDR3 is TGCAGCGTTGACCAGACAGGGGACAAAACAAGTGAAGCTTTCTTT. Protein sequence: CSVDQTGDKTSEAFF.

This rearrangement joins TRBV19 to TRBJ1-3; tentatively, D is TRBD1 (5 bases). Trimming removed 3 bases at V and 2 bases at J, with 14 bases between. CDR1 is LNHDA, CDR2 SQIVND, per germline (reference sequence). The CDR3 is 16 amino acids. CDR3 protein: CASSMTQGSAGNTIYF. The CDR3 DNA follows: TGTGCCAGTAGTATGACTCAGGGATCCGCTGGAAACACCATATATTTT.

This chain uses TRBV6-6 with TRBJ2-1; TRBD2 agrees at 8 bases. V was clipped by 6 bases and J by 7 bases; unmatched bases: 8. The CDR3 covers 14 residues. Germline loops: CDR1 MNHNY, CDR2 SVGAGI (reference sequence). The CDR3, as DNA: TGTGCCAGCAGCGGCAGCGGGGGAAATAATGAGCAGTTCTTC. Translated, it gives CASSGSGGNNEQFF.

This chain uses TRBV10-3 with TRBJ1-2; 10 bases line up with TRBD1. The germline CDR1 and CDR2 sequences are ENHRY and SYGVKD. This CDR3 spans 14 amino acids. Trimming cost V 2 bases and J 6 bases; bases outside gene matches: 3. The CDR3 spells CAISEAGTGDGYTF. The DNA of the CDR3 is TGTGCCATCAGTGAGGCCGGGACAGGGGATGGCTACACCTTC.

This clone has more than one count but fewer than ten. V gene TRBV7-2 combines with J gene TRBJ1-4; D unresolved. Germline V gives CDR1 SGHTA, CDR2 FQGNSA. This CDR3 has 14 residues. V lost 1 base to trimming and J lost 7 bases, with 10 bases between them. The CDR3, as DNA: TGTGCCAGCAGCTTAGAAGGGTACGGTGAAAAACTGTTTTTT. It encodes CASSLEGYGEKLFF.

The chain links TRBV15 to TRBJ1-4; D ambiguous. Trimming removed 4 bases at V and 3 bases at J, with 15 bases between. Looked up from germline, CDR1 is LNHNV and CDR2 is YYDKDF (reference sequence). The length of the CDR3 is 16 residues. This CDR3 is CATSTQLRAANEKLFF. The CDR3 nucleotides read TGTGCCACCAGCACGCAGCTGAGGGCGGCTAATGAAAAACTGTTTTTT.

The genes are TRBV27 and TRBJ1-6; D unclear. Germline CDR1 is MNHEY and CDR2 is SMNVEV (reference sequence). The CDR3 is 17 residues long. Trimming took 1 base from V and 0 from J, leaving 10 bases between them. CDR3 protein: CASSLWSHSSYNSPLHF. DNA of the CDR3: TGTGCCAGCAGTTTATGGTCCCATAGCTCCTATAATTCACCCCTCCACTTT.

This clone came up a few times. The chain recombines TRBV30 with TRBJ1-4; the D gene is possibly TRBD1 (6 bases). Germline CDR1 reads GTSNPN; CDR2 reads SVGIG (reference sequence). This CDR3 comprises 13 residues. Trimming pared 3 bases from V and 8 bases from J, leaving 13 bases between. CDR3 nucleotides: TGTGCCTGGAGCGACGGTCAGGGGGAAAAACTGTTTTTT. This translates into CAWSDGQGEKLFF.

The rearrangement links TRBV6-6 to TRBJ1-1; D gene uncertain. The CDR3 runs to 15 residues. Germline CDR1 is MNHNY and CDR2 is SVGAGI (reference sequence). The V end was cut by 0 bases, the J end by 6 bases, with 14 bases between. CDR3 sequence (DNA): TGTGCCAGCAGTTACTCTCAGGTAGCTTTTCCTGAAGCTTTCTTT. Its protein is CASSYSQVAFPEAFF.

The chain employs TRBV27 and TRBJ1-5; TRBD1 aligns across 9 bases. Germline lookup yields CDR1 MNHEY and CDR2 SMNVEV (reference sequence). Trimming cost V 5 bases and J 2 bases; bases outside gene matches: 4. This CDR3 contains 15 residues. CDR3 sequence: CASSGQGFGNQPQHF. CDR3 DNA sequence: TGTGCCAGCAGTGGACAGGGGTTCGGCAATCAGCCCCAGCATTTT.

The CDR3 DNA sequence: TGTGCCTGGAGTGCAGGGGGTAAGCAGCCCCAGCATTTT. It codes for CAWSAGGKQPQHF. V and J are TRBV30 and TRBJ1-5; 7 bases map to TRBD1. The CDR3 totals 13 residues. Germline CDR1 is GTSNPN and CDR2 is SVGIG (reference sequence). J gave up 7 bases and V 1 base, and 4 bases lay outside the gene matches.

V is TRBV6-5 and J is TRBJ1-4; tentative D call: TRBD1 (6 bases). Trimming took off 0 bases at V and 7 bases at J, with 12 bases between the two ends. This CDR3 is built from 15 residues. Germline lookup yields CDR1 MNHEY and CDR2 SVGAGI. CDR3 sequence reads: CASSYSVGAREKLFF. The DNA for the CDR3 is TGTGCCAGCAGTTACTCGGTGGGGGCACGTGAAAAACTGTTTTTT.

The V call is TRBV19, the J call TRBJ2-7; weak D call: TRBD2 (5 bases). In germline, CDR1 is LNHDA, CDR2 SQIVND (reference sequence). The CDR3 sequence is 15 residues long. V was shortened by 3 bases and J by 1 base, with 13 bases between the two germline ends. The CDR3 loop is CASSIGFGVSYEQYF. CDR3 DNA sequence: TGTGCCAGTAGTATTGGCTTCGGGGTTTCCTACGAGCAGTACTTC.

A few counts support this clone. CDR3 in amino acids: CASSGTGGLSNEKLFF. In nucleotides, the CDR3 is TGTGCCAGCAGTGGGACAGGGGGACTGAGTAATGAAAAACTGTTTTTT. This chain uses TRBV27 with TRBJ1-4; 11 bases are shared with TRBD1. Trimming took 5 bases from V and 4 from J; bases not matched to a gene: 6. In germline, CDR1 is MNHEY, CDR2 SMNVEV (reference sequence). The CDR3 covers 16 residues.

The chain employs TRBV19 and TRBJ2-3; TRBD2 agrees at 11 bases. V gave up 5 bases and J gave up 5 bases; unmatched junction bases: 12. This CDR3 spans 17 amino acids. CDR1 LNHDA and CDR2 SQIVND come from the germline V gene (reference sequence). CDR3 protein: CASSPLAGGQRGDTQYF. The CDR3 nucleotides read TGTGCCAGTAGTCCGCTAGCGGGGGGCCAACGCGGAGATACGCAGTATTTT.

The genes are TRBV11-2 and TRBJ1-1, with 9 bases fitting TRBD1. V was pared by 6 bases and J by 1 base, with 6 bases of the junction left unmatched. CDR1 is SGHAT, CDR2 FQNNGV, per germline. The CDR3 sequence is 15 residues long. The CDR3 region has the DNA TGTGCCAGCAGAATCTGGGGACAGGGGAACACTGAAGCTTTCTTT. The encoded protein is CASRIWGQGNTEAFF.